The entry that follows covers one T cell receptor beta chain sequence. The table came from immunoSEQ multiplex PCR; TCRdb's copy has only in-frame clones and leaves some out. This table has 130,000 or so clones, roughly 92% appearing once. This sample was taken from a study of T cell changes during pregnancy in multiple sclerosis. The receptor was derived from a female donor with multiple sclerosis, enrolled in a pregnancy study. Specimen: peripheral blood, collected before pregnancy.

The CDR3 nucleotides read TGTGCCAGCAGCCCGGGGGAATTTTCCTACGAGCAGTACTTC. Protein product: CASSPGEFSYEQYF. The chain couples TRBV6-5 to TRBJ2-7; possibly TRBD2 for D (6 bases). The germline V and J ends were trimmed by 6 bases and 1 base, with 13 bases remaining between them. Germline V gene sequence: CDR1 MNHEY, CDR2 SVGAGI. The CDR3 runs 14 residues.